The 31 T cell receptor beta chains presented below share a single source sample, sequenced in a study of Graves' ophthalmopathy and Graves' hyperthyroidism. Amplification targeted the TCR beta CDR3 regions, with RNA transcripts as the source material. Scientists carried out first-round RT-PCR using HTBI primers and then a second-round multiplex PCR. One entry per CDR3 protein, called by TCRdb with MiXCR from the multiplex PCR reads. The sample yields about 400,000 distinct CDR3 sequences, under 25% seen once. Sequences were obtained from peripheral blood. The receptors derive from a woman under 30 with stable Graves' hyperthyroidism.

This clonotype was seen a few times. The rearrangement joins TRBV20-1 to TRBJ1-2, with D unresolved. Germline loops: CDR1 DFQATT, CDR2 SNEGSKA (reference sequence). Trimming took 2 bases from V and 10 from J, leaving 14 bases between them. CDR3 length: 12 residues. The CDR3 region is CSARRGMSAYTF. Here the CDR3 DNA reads TGCAGTGCTAGAAGAGGGATGAGTGCCTACACCTTC.

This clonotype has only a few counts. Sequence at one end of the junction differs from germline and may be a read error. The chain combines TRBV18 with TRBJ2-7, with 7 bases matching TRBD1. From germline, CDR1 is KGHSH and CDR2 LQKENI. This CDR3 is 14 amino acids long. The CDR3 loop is CASSPSTGTYERYF. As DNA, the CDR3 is TGTGCCAGCTCCCCCTCGACAGGGACCTACGAGCGGTACTTC.

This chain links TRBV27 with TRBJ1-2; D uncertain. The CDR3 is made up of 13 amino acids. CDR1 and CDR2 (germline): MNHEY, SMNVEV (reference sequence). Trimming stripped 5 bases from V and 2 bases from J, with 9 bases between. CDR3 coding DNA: TGTGCCAGCAGTACCCCTGGAAACTATGGCTACACCTTC. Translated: CASSTPGNYGYTF.

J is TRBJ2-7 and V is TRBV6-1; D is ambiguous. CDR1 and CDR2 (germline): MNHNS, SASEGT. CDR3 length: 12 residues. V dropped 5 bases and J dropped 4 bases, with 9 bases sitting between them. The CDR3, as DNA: TGTGCCAGCAGTCCGTCGGTATACGAGCAGTACTTC. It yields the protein CASSPSVYEQYF.

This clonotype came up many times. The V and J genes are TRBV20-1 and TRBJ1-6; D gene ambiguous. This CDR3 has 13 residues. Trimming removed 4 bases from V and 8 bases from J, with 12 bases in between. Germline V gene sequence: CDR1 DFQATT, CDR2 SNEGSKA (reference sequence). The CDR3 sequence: CSAKGPQDSPLHF. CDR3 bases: TGCAGTGCTAAGGGTCCTCAAGATTCACCCCTCCACTTT.

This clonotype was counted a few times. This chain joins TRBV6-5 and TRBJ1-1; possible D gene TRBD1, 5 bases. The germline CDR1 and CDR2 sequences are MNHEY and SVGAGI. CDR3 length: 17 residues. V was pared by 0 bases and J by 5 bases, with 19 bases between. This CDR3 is CASSYSMLLGLRTEAFF. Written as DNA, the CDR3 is TGTGCCAGCAGTTACTCGATGTTGCTGGGGCTCCGGACTGAAGCTTTCTTT.

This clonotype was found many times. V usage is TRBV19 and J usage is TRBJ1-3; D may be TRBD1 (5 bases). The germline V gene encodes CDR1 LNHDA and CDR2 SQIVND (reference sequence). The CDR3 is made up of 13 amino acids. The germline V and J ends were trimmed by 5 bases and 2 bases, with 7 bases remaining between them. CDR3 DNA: TGTGCCAGTAGTGAAGGGGCTGGAAACACCATATATTTT. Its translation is CASSEGAGNTIYF.

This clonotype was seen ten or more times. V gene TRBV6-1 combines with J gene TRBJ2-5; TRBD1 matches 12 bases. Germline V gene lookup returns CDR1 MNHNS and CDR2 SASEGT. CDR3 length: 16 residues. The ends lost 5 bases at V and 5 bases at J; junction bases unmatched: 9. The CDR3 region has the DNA TGTGCCAGCAGTACATCCGGGACAGGGGGCTCGGAGACCCAGTACTTC. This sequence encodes CASSTSGTGGSETQYF.

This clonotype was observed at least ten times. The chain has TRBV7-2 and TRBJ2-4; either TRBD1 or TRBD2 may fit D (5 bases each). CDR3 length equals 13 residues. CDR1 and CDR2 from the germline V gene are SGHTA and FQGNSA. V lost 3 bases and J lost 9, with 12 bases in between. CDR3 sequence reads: CASSLSRDAIQYF. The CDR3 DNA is TGTGCCAGCAGCTTGAGCCGGGACGCCATTCAGTACTTC. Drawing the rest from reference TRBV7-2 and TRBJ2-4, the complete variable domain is GAGVSQSPSNKVTEKGKDVELRCDPISGHTALYWYRQSLGQGLEFLIYFQGNSAPDKSGLPSDRFSAERTGGSVSTLTIQRTQQEDSAVYLCASSLSRDAIQYFGAGTRLSVL.

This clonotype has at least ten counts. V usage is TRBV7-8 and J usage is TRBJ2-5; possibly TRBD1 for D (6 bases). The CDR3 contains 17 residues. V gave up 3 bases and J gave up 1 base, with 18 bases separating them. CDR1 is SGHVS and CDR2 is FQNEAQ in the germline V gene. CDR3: CASSFKRQAVLQETQYF. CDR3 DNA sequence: TGTGCCAGCAGCTTCAAACGACAGGCAGTGCTCCAAGAGACCCAGTACTTC. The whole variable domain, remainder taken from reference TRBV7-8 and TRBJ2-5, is GAGVSQSPRYKVAKRGQDVALRCDPISGHVSLFWYQQALGQGPEFLTYFQNEAQLDKSGLPSDRFFAERPEGSVSTLKIQRTQQEDSAVYLCASSFKRQAVLQETQYFGPGTRLLVL.

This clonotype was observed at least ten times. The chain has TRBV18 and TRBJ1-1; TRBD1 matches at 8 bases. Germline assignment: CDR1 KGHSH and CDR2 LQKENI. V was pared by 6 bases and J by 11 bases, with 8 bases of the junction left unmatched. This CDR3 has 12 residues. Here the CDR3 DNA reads TGTGCCAGCTCCACGGACAGGGATGAGGCTTTCTTT. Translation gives CASSTDRDEAFF.

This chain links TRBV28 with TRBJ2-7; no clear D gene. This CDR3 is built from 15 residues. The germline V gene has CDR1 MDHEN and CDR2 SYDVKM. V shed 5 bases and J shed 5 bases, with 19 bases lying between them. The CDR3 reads CASSPRTVFGHEQYF. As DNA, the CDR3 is TGTGCCAGCAGTCCTCGGACCGTCTTCGGACACGAGCAGTACTTC.

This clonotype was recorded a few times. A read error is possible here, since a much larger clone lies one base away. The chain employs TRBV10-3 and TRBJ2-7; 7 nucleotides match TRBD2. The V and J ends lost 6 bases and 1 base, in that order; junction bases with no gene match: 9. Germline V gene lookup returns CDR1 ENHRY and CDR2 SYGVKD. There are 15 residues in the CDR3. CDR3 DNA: TGTGCCATCAGCCCCGCCCGGGGGGTATCCTACGAGCAGTACTTC. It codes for CAISPARGVSYEQYF.

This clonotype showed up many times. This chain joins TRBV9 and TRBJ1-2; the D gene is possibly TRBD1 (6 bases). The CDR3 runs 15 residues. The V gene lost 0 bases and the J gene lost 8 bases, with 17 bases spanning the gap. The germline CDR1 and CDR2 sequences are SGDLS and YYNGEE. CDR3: CASSVGIRDKYGYTF. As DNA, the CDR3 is TGTGCCAGCAGCGTAGGTATCCGGGACAAGTACGGCTACACCTTC. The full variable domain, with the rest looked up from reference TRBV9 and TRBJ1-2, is DSGVTQTPKHLITATGQRVTLRCSPRSGDLSVYWYQQSLDQGLQFLIQYYNGEERAKGNILERFSAQQFPDLHSELNLSSLELGDSALYFCASSVGIRDKYGYTFGSGTRLTVV.

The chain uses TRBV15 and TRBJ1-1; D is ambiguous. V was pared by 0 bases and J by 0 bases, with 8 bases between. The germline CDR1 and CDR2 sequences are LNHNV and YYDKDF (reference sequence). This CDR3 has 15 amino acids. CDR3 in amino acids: CATSRDRSMNTEAFF. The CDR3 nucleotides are TGTGCCACCAGCAGAGATCGGAGCATGAACACTGAAGCTTTCTTT.

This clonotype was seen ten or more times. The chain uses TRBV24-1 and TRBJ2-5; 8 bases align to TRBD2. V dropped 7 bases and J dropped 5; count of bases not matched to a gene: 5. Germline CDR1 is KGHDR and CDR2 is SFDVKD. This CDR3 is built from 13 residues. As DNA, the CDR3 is TGTGCCACCAGGAGCGGGGGAGAGGAGACCCAGTACTTC. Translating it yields CATRSGGEETQYF.

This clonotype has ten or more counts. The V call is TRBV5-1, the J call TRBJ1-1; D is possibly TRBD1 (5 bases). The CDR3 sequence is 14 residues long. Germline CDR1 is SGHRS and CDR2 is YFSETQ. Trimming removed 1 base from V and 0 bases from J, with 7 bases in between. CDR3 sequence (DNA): TGCGCCAGCAGCTTGCGGGGCATGAACACTGAAGCTTTCTTT. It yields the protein CASSLRGMNTEAFF. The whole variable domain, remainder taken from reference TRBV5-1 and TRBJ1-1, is KAGVTQTPRYLIKTRGQQVTLSCSPISGHRSVSWYQQTPGQGLQFLFEYFSETQRNKGNFPGRFSGRQFSNSRSEMNVSTLELGDSALYLCASSLRGMNTEAFFGQGTRLTVV.

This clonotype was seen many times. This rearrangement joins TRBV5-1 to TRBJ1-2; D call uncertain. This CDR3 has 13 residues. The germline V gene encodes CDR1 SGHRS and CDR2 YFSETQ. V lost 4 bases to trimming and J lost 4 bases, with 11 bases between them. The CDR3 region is CASSPDGTYGYTF. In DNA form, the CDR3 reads TGCGCCAGCAGCCCGGACGGAACCTATGGCTACACCTTC.

CDR3 in DNA: TGTGCCAGCAGTGCCGACCGGGGGACGCGGTGGGAGCAGTACTTC. Amino acids: CASSADRGTRWEQYF. V usage is TRBV6-1 and J usage is TRBJ2-7; D might be TRBD2 (6 bases). The length of the CDR3 is 15 residues. Between the trimmed V and J ends, which lost 4 bases and 7 bases, there was a span of 20 bases. Germline V gives CDR1 MNHNS, CDR2 SASEGT.

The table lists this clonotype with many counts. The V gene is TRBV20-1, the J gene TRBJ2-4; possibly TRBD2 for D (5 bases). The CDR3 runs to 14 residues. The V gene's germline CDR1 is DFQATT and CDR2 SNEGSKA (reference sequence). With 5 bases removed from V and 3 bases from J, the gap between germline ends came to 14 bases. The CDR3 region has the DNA TGCAGTGCTCCGACTACGTTCGGCAAAAACATTCAGTACTTC. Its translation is CSAPTTFGKNIQYF.

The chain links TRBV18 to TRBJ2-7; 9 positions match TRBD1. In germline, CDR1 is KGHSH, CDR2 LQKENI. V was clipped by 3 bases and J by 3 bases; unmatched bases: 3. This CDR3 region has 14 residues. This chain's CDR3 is CASSPPTGGYEQYF. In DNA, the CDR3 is TGTGCCAGCTCACCCCCGACAGGGGGCTACGAGCAGTACTTC.

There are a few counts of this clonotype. CDR3 residues: CASSRLGVGETQYF. The CDR3 region has the DNA TGCGCCAGCAGCCGCCTGGGGGTAGGGGAGACCCAGTACTTC. This chain links TRBV4-1 with TRBJ2-5; D may correspond to TRBD1 or TRBD2 (5 bases each). The CDR3 is 14 residues long. Looked up from germline, CDR1 is MGHRA and CDR2 is YSYEKL. V gave up 4 bases and J gave up 5 bases, with 14 bases separating them.

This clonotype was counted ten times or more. Here the CDR3 DNA reads TGTGCCAGCAGTCCACGGGACAGGGGATCCAACGAGCAGTACTTC. Protein: CASSPRDRGSNEQYF. The rearrangement uses TRBV28 and TRBJ2-7, with TRBD1 matching over 10 bases. The V and J ends lost 5 bases and 5 bases, in that order; junction bases with no gene match: 9. CDR3 size: 15 residues. Germline CDR1 and CDR2: MDHEN and SYDVKM.

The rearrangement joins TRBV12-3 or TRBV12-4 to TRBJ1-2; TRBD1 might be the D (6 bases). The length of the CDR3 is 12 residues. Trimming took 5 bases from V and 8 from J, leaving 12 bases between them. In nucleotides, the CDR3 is TGTGCCAGCAGTAACCAGGGGCAGGGCTACACCTTC. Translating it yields CASSNQGQGYTF.

The CDR3 is CASSILGTGDTEAFF. In nucleotides, the CDR3 is TGTGCCAGTTCTATCCTCGGGACAGGAGACACTGAAGCTTTCTTT. This rearrangement joins TRBV19 to TRBJ1-1, with 8 positions matching TRBD1. This CDR3 has 15 residues. V lost 8 bases and J lost 3; bases outside the gene matches: 11. Germline lookup yields CDR1 LNHDA and CDR2 SQIVND (reference sequence).

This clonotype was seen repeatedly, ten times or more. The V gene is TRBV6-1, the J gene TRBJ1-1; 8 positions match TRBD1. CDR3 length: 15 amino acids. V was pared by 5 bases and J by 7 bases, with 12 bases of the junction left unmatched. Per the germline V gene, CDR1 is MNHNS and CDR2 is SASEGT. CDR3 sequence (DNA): TGTGCCAGCAGTATAGCCGGGACAGGTGCCTATGAAGCTTTCTTT. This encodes CASSIAGTGAYEAFF.

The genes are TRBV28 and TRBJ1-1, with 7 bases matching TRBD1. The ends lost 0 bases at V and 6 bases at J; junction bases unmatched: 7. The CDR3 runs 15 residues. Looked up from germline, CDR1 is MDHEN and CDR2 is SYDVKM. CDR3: CASSLWEGARAEAFF. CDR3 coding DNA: TGTGCCAGCAGTTTATGGGAGGGGGCCCGGGCTGAAGCTTTCTTT.

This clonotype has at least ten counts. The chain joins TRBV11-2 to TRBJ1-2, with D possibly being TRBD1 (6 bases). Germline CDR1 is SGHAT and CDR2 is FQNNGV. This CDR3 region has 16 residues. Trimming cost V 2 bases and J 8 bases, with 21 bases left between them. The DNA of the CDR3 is TGTGCCAGCAGCTTATTCCGGGGGGCGCTTCAAATCGGCTACACCTTC. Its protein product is CASSLFRGALQIGYTF.

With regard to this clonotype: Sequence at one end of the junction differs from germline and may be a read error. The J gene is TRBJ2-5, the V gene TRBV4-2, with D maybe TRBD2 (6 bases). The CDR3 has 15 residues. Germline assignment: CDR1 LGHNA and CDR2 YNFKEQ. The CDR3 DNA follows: TGTGCCAGCAGCCAAGGCTGGACTATTCAAGAGACCAAGTACTTC. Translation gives CASSQGWTIQETKYF.

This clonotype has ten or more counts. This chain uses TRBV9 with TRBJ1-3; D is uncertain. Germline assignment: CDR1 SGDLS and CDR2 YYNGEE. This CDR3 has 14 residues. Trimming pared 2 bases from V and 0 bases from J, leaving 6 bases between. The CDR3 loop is CASSVSGSGNTIYF. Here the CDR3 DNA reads TGTGCCAGCAGCGTGTCAGGCTCTGGAAACACCATATATTTT. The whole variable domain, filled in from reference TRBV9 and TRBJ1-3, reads DSGVTQTPKHLITATGQRVTLRCSPRSGDLSVYWYQQSLDQGLQFLIQYYNGEERAKGNILERFSAQQFPDLHSELNLSSLELGDSALYFCASSVSGSGNTIYFGEGSWLTVV.

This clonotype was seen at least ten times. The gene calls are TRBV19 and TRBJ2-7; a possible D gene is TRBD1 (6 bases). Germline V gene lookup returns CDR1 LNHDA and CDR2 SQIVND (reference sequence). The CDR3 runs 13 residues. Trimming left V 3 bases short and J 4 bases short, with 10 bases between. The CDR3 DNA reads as TGTGCCAGTAGTATGGGGGCAGAATACGAGCAGTACTTC. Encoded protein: CASSMGAEYEQYF. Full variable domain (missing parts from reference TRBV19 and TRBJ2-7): DGGITQSPKYLFRKEGQNVTLSCEQNLNHDAMYWYRQDPGQGLRLIYYSQIVNDFQKGDIAEGYSVSREKKESFPLTVTSAQKNPTAFYLCASSMGAEYEQYFGPGTRLTVT.